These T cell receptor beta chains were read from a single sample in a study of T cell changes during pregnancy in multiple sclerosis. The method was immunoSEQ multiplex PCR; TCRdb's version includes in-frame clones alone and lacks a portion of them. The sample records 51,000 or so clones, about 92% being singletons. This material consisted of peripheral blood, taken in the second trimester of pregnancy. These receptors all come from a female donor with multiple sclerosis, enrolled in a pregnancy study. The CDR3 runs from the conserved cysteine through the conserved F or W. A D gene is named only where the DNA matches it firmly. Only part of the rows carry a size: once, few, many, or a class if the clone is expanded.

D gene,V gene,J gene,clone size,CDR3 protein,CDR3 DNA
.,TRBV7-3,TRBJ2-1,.,CASSLTVGNEQFF,TGTGCCAGCAGCTTAACCGTCGGGAATGAGCAGTTCTTC
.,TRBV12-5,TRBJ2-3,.,CASGLSSTGTDTQYF,TGTGCTAGTGGTTTGAGTAGCACGGGCACAGATACGCAGTATTTT
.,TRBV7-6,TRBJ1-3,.,CASSLTGRDSGNTIYF,TGTGCCAGCAGCCTAACCGGACGGGACTCTGGAAACACCATATATTTT
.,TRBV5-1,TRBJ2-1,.,CASSPLMGLNYNEQFF,TGCGCCAGCAGTCCTCTGATGGGACTCAACTACAATGAGCAGTTCTTC
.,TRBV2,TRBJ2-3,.,CASIQTRSTDTQYF,TGTGCCAGCATTCAGACTAGGAGCACAGATACGCAGTATTTT
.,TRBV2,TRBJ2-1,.,CASSESENEQFF,TGTGCCAGCAGTGAATCGGAGAATGAGCAGTTCTTC
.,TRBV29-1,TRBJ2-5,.,CSVGGLGQETQYF,TGCAGCGTTGGCGGACTCGGTCAAGAGACCCAGTACTTC
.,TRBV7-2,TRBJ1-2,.,CASSLDSSRYGYTF,TGTGCCAGCAGCTTAGACAGCTCCCGCTATGGCTACACCTTC
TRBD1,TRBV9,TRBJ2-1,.,CASSADRGDDEQFF,TGTGCCAGCAGCGCCGACAGGGGGGATGATGAGCAGTTCTTC
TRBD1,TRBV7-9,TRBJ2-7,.,CASSLRDRAIYEQYF,TGTGCCAGCAGCCTCCGGGACAGGGCGATCTACGAGCAGTACTTC
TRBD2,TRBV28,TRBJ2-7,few,CASSLRGGHEQYF,TGTGCCAGCAGTTTACGGGGGGGCCACGAGCAGTACTTC
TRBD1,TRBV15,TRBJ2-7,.,CATSRVPGGSYEQYF,TGTGCCACCAGCAGAGTACCAGGGGGATCCTACGAGCAGTACTTC
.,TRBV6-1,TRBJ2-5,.,CASRQQETQYF,TGTGCCAGCAGACAGCAAGAGACCCAGTACTTC
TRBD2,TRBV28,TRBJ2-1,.,CASGTSGRAAAYNEQFF,TGTGCCAGTGGAACTAGCGGGAGGGCTGCGGCCTACAATGAGCAGTTCTTC
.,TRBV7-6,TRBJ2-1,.,CASSFRTASSSYNEQFF,TGTGCCAGCAGCTTTAGGACAGCCTCAAGCTCCTACAATGAGCAGTTCTTC
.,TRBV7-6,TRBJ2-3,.,CASSSGGDTQYF,TGTGCCAGCAGCTCCGGGGGAGATACGCAGTATTTT
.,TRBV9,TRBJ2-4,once,CASSVGGGLAKNIQYF,TGTGCCAGCAGCGTAGGAGGAGGTCTAGCCAAAAACATTCAGTACTTC
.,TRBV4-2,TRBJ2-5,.,CASSQDFERPGETQYF,TGTGCCAGCAGCCAAGATTTCGAGCGGCCGGGGGAGACCCAGTACTTC
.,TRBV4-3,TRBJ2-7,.,CASSQDGGATWEQYF,TGCGCCAGCAGCCAAGATGGGGGGGCGACCTGGGAGCAGTACTTC
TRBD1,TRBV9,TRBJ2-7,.,CASSVGGTELYEQYF,TGTGCCAGCAGCGTAGGTGGGACAGAACTCTACGAGCAGTACTTC
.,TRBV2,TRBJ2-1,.,CASGSNNEQFF,TGTGCCAGCGGGAGCAACAATGAGCAGTTCTTC
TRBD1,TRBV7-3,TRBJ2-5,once,CASSLRYRGEETQYF,TGTGCCAGCAGCTTAAGGTACAGGGGGGAAGAGACCCAGTACTTC
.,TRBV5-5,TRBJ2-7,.,CASIRARYEQYF,TGTGCCAGCATAAGAGCTAGATACGAGCAGTACTTC
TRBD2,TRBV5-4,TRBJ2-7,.,CASSSWSGEGTRAGEQYF,TGTGCCAGCAGCTCCTGGTCTGGGGAGGGAACTCGGGCCGGCGAGCAGTACTTC
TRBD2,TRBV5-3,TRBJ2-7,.,CARSSSGSSINEQYF,TGTGCCAGAAGCTCTAGCGGGAGCTCCATTAACGAGCAGTACTTC
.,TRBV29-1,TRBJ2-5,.,CSVETGQGETQYF,TGCAGCGTTGAAACTGGCCAGGGGGAGACCCAGTACTTC
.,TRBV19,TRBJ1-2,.,CASSIDHPAGLLLPNYGYTF,TGTGCCAGTAGTATAGATCACCCGGCAGGACTCTTACTTCCTAACTATGGCTACACCTTC
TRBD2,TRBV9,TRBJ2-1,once,CASSASSPGLAGGGAWAYNEQFF,TGTGCCAGCAGCGCCAGTAGCCCGGGACTAGCGGGAGGGGGAGCATGGGCCTACAATGAGCAGTTCTTC
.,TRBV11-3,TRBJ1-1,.,CASSLALNTEAFF,TGTGCCAGCAGCTTAGCCCTTAACACTGAAGCTTTCTTT
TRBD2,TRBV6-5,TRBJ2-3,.,CASRFVAGVEDTQYF,TGTGCCAGCAGGTTTGTAGCGGGAGTTGAAGATACGCAGTATTTT
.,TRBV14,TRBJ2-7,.,CASSIGTPEQYF,TGTGCCAGCAGTATCGGTACCCCAGAGCAGTACTTC
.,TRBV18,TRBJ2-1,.,CASSPLIAKSSYNEQFF,TGTGCCAGCTCACCACTTATAGCGAAAAGCTCCTACAATGAGCAGTTCTTC